These 25 T cell receptor beta chains share one sample of origin, sequenced in a study of read filtering for tumor transcriptome and immune sequencing. The library was built from 400 ng RNA with molecular barcoded adaptors for alpha/delta and beta/gamma chains. MiXCR, run by TCRdb on the reads, gives a single entry per CDR3 protein. The sample lists about 57,000 distinct CDR3 sequences; 14% were seen once. Sequenced material: a population of CD138-negative cells sorted from bone marrow. The origin of the receptors is a donor at least 40 years old with multiple myeloma.

This clonotype was detected only a few times. The V call is TRBV7-3, the J call TRBJ2-3; D not certain. The CDR3 is made up of 15 amino acids. V lost 4 bases and J lost 7, with 18 bases in between. Germline V lookup: CDR1 SGHTA, CDR2 FQGTGA. The CDR3 nucleotides read TGTGCCAGCAGCTCTCCATCGGGCGGAAGGAATACGCAGTATTTT. It yields the protein CASSSPSGGRNTQYF.

As to this clonotype: A much bigger clone sits one base away, suggesting this may be a read error. The chain is built from TRBV29-1 and TRBJ2-5; D uncertain. CDR3 length equals 10 residues. Germline CDR1 is SQVTM and CDR2 is ANQGSEA. As DNA, the CDR3 is TGCAGCGTTGTACGAGAGACCCGGTACTTC. It translates to CSVVRETRYF.

The chain has TRBV12-5 and TRBJ2-5; D is possibly TRBD2 (6 bases). The CDR3 is made up of 15 amino acids. Per the germline V gene, CDR1 is LGHNT and CDR2 is FRNRAP. Trimming pared 5 bases from V and 0 bases from J, leaving 13 bases between. CDR3 in amino acids: CASGMDYGHQETQYF. CDR3 in DNA: TGTGCTAGTGGTATGGACTATGGGCACCAAGAGACCCAGTACTTC.

The table lists this clonotype with many counts. The chain is built from TRBV2 and TRBJ2-5, with D unclear. Looked up from germline, CDR1 is SNHLY and CDR2 is FYNNEI. This CDR3 region has 13 residues. V lost 5 bases and J lost 5, with 12 bases in between. CDR3 protein: CASSFLGAETQYF. The DNA of the CDR3 is TGTGCCAGCAGTTTCCTAGGAGCGGAGACCCAGTACTTC.

This clonotype was recorded many times. The CDR3 reads CASSLAGYQETQYF. The CDR3 region has the DNA TGTGCCAGCAGCTTGGCAGGGTACCAAGAGACCCAGTACTTC. The chain joins TRBV4-2 to TRBJ2-5, with a tentative D call TRBD1 (5 bases). Deletions cut 5 bases from V and 0 bases from J, with 10 bases between. The CDR3 is made up of 14 amino acids. Germline-derived CDR1 and CDR2 are LGHNA and YNFKEQ.

This chain links TRBV27 with TRBJ2-1, with 9 nucleotides matching TRBD1. The CDR3 sequence is 16 residues long. Trimming at V came to 1 base and at J to 7 bases, leaving 8 bases not matched to a gene. Looked up from germline, CDR1 is MNHEY and CDR2 is SMNVEV (reference sequence). DNA for the CDR3: TGTGCCAGCAGTTTATGGCTACAGGGGGCCCGGAATGAGCAGTTCTTC. Amino acids: CASSLWLQGARNEQFF.

The CDR3 DNA sequence: TGTGCCAGCAGCATATGGGACAGGAGCTATGGCTACACCTTC. This translates into CASSIWDRSYGYTF. V is TRBV6-2 or TRBV6-3 and J is TRBJ1-2; the match to TRBD1 covers 8 bases. The CDR3 loop spans 14 amino acids. Germline values: CDR1 MNHEY, CDR2 SVGEGT. Trimming took 6 bases from V and 4 from J; bases not matched to a gene: 7.

On this clonotype itself: Being one base from a much bigger clone, this may be a read error. This sequence joins TRBV20-1 and TRBJ2-3; TRBD2 matches at 14 bases. The CDR3 contains 14 residues. Looked up from germline, CDR1 is DFQATT and CDR2 is SNEGSKA (reference sequence). The CDR3 reads CSAERLAGGDTQCF. The CDR3 bases are TGCAGTGCTGAGAGACTAGCGGGGGGGGATACGCAGTGTTTT.

Concerning this clonotype: A far larger clone is off by one base, so a read error is likely. The conserved closing phenylalanine or tryptophan is absent in this CDR3, likely reflecting a read error. The chain is built from TRBV6-6 and TRBJ2-1; 9 nucleotides match TRBD2. Germline CDR1 is MNHNY and CDR2 is SVGAGI (reference sequence). After removal of 5 bases from V and 4 bases from J, the junction contained 6 bases not matched to a gene. The CDR3 is made up of 15 amino acids. The CDR3 DNA is TGTGCCAGCAGTGTTAGCGGGAGTGGGTACAATGAGCAGTTCTCC. The encoded protein is CASSVSGSGYNEQFS.

This clonotype showed up many times. The CDR3 DNA reads as TGTGCCAGCAGTTCGGACAGGTTACGCTACACCTTC. Translated, it gives CASSSDRLRYTF. The chain couples TRBV27 to TRBJ1-2, with 7 positions matching TRBD1. CDR1 and CDR2 from the germline V gene are MNHEY and SMNVEV (reference sequence). The V and J ends lost 4 bases and 9 bases, in that order; junction bases with no gene match: 5. The CDR3 covers 12 residues.

This clonotype was seen many times. This chain connects TRBV7-9 to TRBJ2-7; no clear D. From germline, CDR1 is SEHNR and CDR2 FQNEAQ (reference sequence). The V end lost 4 bases, the J end lost 0 bases, and 10 bases lay between the germline ends. The CDR3 runs 14 residues. The CDR3 DNA reads TGTGCCAGCAGCTCACGGAGTTCCTCCTACGAGCAGTACTTC. Its protein product is CASSSRSSSYEQYF.

This clonotype was found a few times. CDR3: CASSDWQGSMNTEAFF. The CDR3 DNA follows: TGTGCCAGCAGTGATTGGCAGGGCAGCATGAACACTGAAGCTTTCTTT. This rearrangement joins TRBV6-2 or TRBV6-3 to TRBJ1-1, with a tentative D call TRBD1 (5 bases). Looked up from germline, CDR1 is MNHEY and CDR2 is SVGEGT. The length of the CDR3 is 16 residues. Trimming pared 5 bases from V and 0 bases from J, leaving 16 bases between.

In this sample, this clonotype turned up many times. CDR3 residues: CSFVESGELFF. The DNA for the CDR3 is TGCAGCTTCGTGGAGTCCGGGGAGCTGTTTTTT. J is TRBJ2-2 and V is TRBV29-1; no clear D gene. The CDR3 is 11 amino acids. V was clipped by 8 bases and J by 6 bases, with 10 bases between them. Germline values: CDR1 SQVTM, CDR2 ANQGSEA.

This clonotype was seen repeatedly, ten times or more. This sequence joins TRBV4-1 and TRBJ1-1; weak D call: TRBD1 (5 bases). Germline lookup yields CDR1 MGHRA and CDR2 YSYEKL. The CDR3 covers 12 residues. Between the trimmed V and J ends, which lost 5 bases and 1 base, there was a span of 5 bases. The CDR3 nucleotides are TGCGCCAGCAGCAGGGGGAACACTGAAGCTTTCTTT. Translation: CASSRGNTEAFF.

At least ten counts were recorded for this clonotype. The rearrangement uses TRBV7-9 and TRBJ1-1; 9 bases line up with TRBD1. CDR3 length: 18 residues. CDR1 is SEHNR and CDR2 is FQNEAQ in the germline V gene (reference sequence). The J segment lost 1 base and the V segment lost 5 bases, leaving 14 bases of the junction unmatched. DNA of the CDR3: TGTGCCAGCAGCCTCGTGGGACAGGGCAGGGAGTGGAACACTGAAGCTTTCTTT. It codes for CASSLVGQGREWNTEAFF.

This clonotype was seen at least ten times. The chain combines TRBV12-3 or TRBV12-4 with TRBJ1-5; tentatively, D is TRBD1 (6 bases). The V end lost 0 bases, the J end lost 1 base, and 13 bases lay between the germline ends. There are 17 residues in the CDR3. In nucleotides, the CDR3 is TGTGCCAGCAGTTTAGCCAAAACAGGGTTGAGCAATCAGCCCCAGCATTTT. It translates to CASSLAKTGLSNQPQHF.

This clonotype has ten or more counts. This rearrangement joins TRBV7-2 to TRBJ2-3, with 9 positions matching TRBD1. Germline V gene data show CDR1 as SGHTA and CDR2 as FQGNSA. The CDR3 loop spans 15 amino acids. Trimming cost V 4 bases and J 3 bases; bases outside gene matches: 5. CDR3 in amino acids: CASSWAGTGTDTQYF. CDR3 bases: TGTGCCAGCAGCTGGGCCGGGACAGGGACAGATACGCAGTATTTT.

As regards this clonotype: This may stem from a read error, because a much larger clone lies one nucleotide away. The V call is TRBV5-5, the J call TRBJ2-5, with 7 positions matching TRBD1. CDR3 size: 15 residues. The germline V gene encodes CDR1 SGHKS and CDR2 YYEKEE (reference sequence). The J segment lost 3 bases and the V segment lost 6 bases, leaving 11 bases of the junction unmatched. The DNA of the CDR3 is TGTGCCAGCACCCCCGTACAGGGGATGGAAGAGACCCAGTACTTC. Residues: CASTPVQGMEETQYF.

This clonotype was recorded at least ten times. The V call is TRBV20-1, the J call TRBJ2-7, with a possible D match to TRBD2 (5 bases). The V end was cut by 5 bases, the J end by 0 bases, with 11 bases between. Germline-derived CDR1 and CDR2 are DFQATT and SNEGSKA (reference sequence). The CDR3 is 13 amino acids. Here the CDR3 reads CSAGAVSSYEQYF. CDR3 DNA: TGCAGTGCTGGAGCGGTGAGCTCCTACGAGCAGTACTTC.

This clonotype has a count of ten or more. The chain couples TRBV24-1 to TRBJ2-5; the D gene is possibly TRBD1 (6 bases). Germline V gene sequence: CDR1 KGHDR, CDR2 SFDVKD. Trimming shortened V by 4 bases and J by 3 bases, and 17 bases separated the two germline ends. The CDR3 length is 16 residues. CDR3 in amino acids: CATSDYIGTFEETQYF. In DNA form, the CDR3 reads TGTGCCACCAGTGACTATATCGGGACATTTGAAGAGACCCAGTACTTC.

Points on this clonotype: A read error is possible here, since a much larger clone lies one base away. This CDR3 fails to terminate in the conserved phenylalanine or tryptophan, so it likely reflects a read error. The genes are TRBV6-6 and TRBJ2-1; 10 nucleotides align to TRBD1. V was pared by 2 bases and J by 7 bases, with 5 bases of the junction left unmatched. The CDR3 consists of 15 residues. The germline V gene encodes CDR1 MNHNY and CDR2 SVGAGI (reference sequence). CDR3 sequence: CASSYGTGAANEQFL. In DNA form, the CDR3 reads TGTGCCAGCAGTTACGGGACAGGGGCCGCGAATGAGCAGTTCCTC.

This clonotype was counted at least ten times. The V and J genes are TRBV15 and TRBJ2-1; the match to TRBD2 covers 7 bases. CDR3 length equals 16 residues. Per the germline V gene, CDR1 is LNHNV and CDR2 is YYDKDF (reference sequence). Losses at the gene ends were 4 bases for V and 7 bases for J; bases not matched to a gene: 13. CDR3 DNA sequence: TGTGCCACCAGCACCCTCATCGCGGGAGTGAGGAATGAGCAGTTCTTC. Its protein is CATSTLIAGVRNEQFF. The full variable domain, in which reference TRBV15 and TRBJ2-1 provide the parts outside the CDR3, is DAMVIQNPRYQVTQFGKPVTLSCSQTLNHNVMYWYQQKSSQAPKLLFHYYDKDFNNEADTPDNFQSRRPNTSFCFLDIRSPGLGDTAMYLCATSTLIAGVRNEQFFGPGTRLTVL.

V is TRBV21-1 and J is TRBJ2-3; TRBD1, the table's D call, lacks a check against the DNA. TRBV21-1 is a pseudogene segment. CDR3 length equals 16 residues. The DNA for the CDR3 is TGTGCCAGCAGCAAACCGCTCAGGGCGGGGACAGATACGCAGTATTTT. As protein: CASSKPLRAGTDTQYF.

This clonotype was counted many times. This rearrangement joins TRBV30 to TRBJ2-2; D uncertain. CDR1 is GTSNPN and CDR2 is SVGIG in the germline V gene (reference sequence). Trimming removed 2 bases at V and 1 base at J, with 14 bases between. The CDR3 extends over 16 amino acids. CDR3: CAWSLLSSGNTGELFF. The CDR3 region has the DNA TGTGCCTGGAGTCTTCTCTCTTCGGGGAACACCGGGGAGCTGTTTTTT.

Comment on this clonotype: One base away lies a much larger clone, so this may be a sequencing read error. The genes are TRBV7-2 and TRBJ2-3, with 7 positions matching TRBD2. In germline, CDR1 is SGHTA, CDR2 FQGNSA. The V segment lost 5 bases and the J segment 1 base; nucleotides outside the gene matches: 12. The CDR3 is 17 residues long. The DNA for the CDR3 is TGTGCCAGCAGCCCCAGAGAGGGTAGCGGGTGCACAGATACGCAGTATTTT. It encodes CASSPREGSGCTDTQYF.